This TCR beta chain is drawn from a study of shared clonotypes between healthy human individuals. Everyone who donated was a Caucasian adult who lived in Nashville, Tennessee. Study results and limitations: The study found lower generation probabilities in non-shared clonotypes than in those shared by all four donors. A few donors held 5% to 5.5% of naive CD4 clonotypes in common.

The table came from immunoSEQ multiplex PCR; TCRdb's copy has only in-frame clones and leaves some out. The sample consists of around 1.1 million clones, 60% to 85% of them appearing once. From germline, CDR1 is MGHDK and CDR2 SYGVNS. This CDR3 is 14 amino acids long. J gave up 8 bases and V 7 bases, and 10 bases lay outside the gene matches. Concerning this clone itself: No antigen is known for it.

The sequenced sample consisted of memory CD4+ T cells from PBMCs. Stated subset: CD45RA-negative fraction. This sequence joins TRBV25-1 and TRBJ2-1; 8 bases fit TRBD2. The TCR sequence derives from a man between 18 and 35 years old in good health. Some clones in this sample may be carry-over from other donors' samples. This CDR3 reads CASKNSGEAHEQFF. CDR3 nucleotide sequence: TGTGCCAGCAAGAATAGCGGGGAGGCCCATGAGCAGTTCTTC.